Presented here are 14 T cell receptor beta chains from one specimen sequenced in a study of blood T cell repertoires in COVID-19. The table came from immunoSEQ multiplex PCR; TCRdb's copy has only in-frame clones and leaves some out. The sample consists of some 46,000 clones, around 80% of them appearing once. The sequenced sample consisted of peripheral blood. These receptors all stem from an elderly woman with acute or convalescent COVID-19.

This clone was observed once. V and J are TRBV5-1 and TRBJ2-5; D remains unclear. Deletions cut 0 bases from V and 3 bases from J, with 6 bases between. CDR1 SGHRS and CDR2 YFSETQ come from the germline V gene. The CDR3 spans 13 residues. CDR3 loop: CASSLDGEETQYF. The CDR3 DNA follows: TGCGCCAGCAGCTTGGACGGAGAAGAGACCCAGTACTTC.

This chain uses TRBV5-6 with TRBJ2-3; perhaps TRBD1 as D (5 bases). V was clipped by 4 bases and J by 0 bases, with 21 bases between them. The length of the CDR3 is 18 residues. Germline V gene sequence: CDR1 SGHDT, CDR2 YYEEEE. In DNA, the CDR3 is TGTGCCAGCAGCCCGTTGTCCTCTCAGGGCCTTAGCACAGATACGCAGTATTTT. It yields the protein CASSPLSSQGLSTDTQYF.

DNA of the CDR3: TGTGCCAGCAGTATGCGGGAGACCGGGGAGCTGTTTTTT. Amino acid sequence: CASSMRETGELFF. The chain is built from TRBV12-3 or TRBV12-4 and TRBJ2-2; 7 positions agree with TRBD2. V gave up 5 bases and J gave up 5 bases; unmatched junction bases: 2. The CDR3 length is 13 residues.

On this clone: A far larger clone is only one base removed, so a read error is likely. The V gene is TRBV7-3, the J gene TRBJ1-1; D gene ambiguous. Germline assignment: CDR1 SGHTA and CDR2 FQGTGA. The length of the CDR3 is 13 residues. V was pared by 3 bases and J by 1 base, with 6 bases between. The CDR3 spells CASSFAENTEAFF. The CDR3 DNA is TGTGCCAGCAGCTTCGCGGAGAACACTGAAGCTTTCTTT.

V usage is TRBV6-6 and J usage is TRBJ2-3, with 7 bases that match TRBD1. From germline, CDR1 is MNHNY and CDR2 SVGAGI (reference sequence). V lost 5 bases and J lost 0; bases outside the gene matches: 14. The CDR3 runs 18 residues. The CDR3 nucleotides are TGTGCCAGCAGTCCTTTGACAGGGTTTAGTCCCAGCACAGATACGCAGTATTTT. It translates to CASSPLTGFSPSTDTQYF.

The chain uses TRBV7-3 and TRBJ2-2; D call uncertain. Germline V gene sequence: CDR1 SGHTA, CDR2 FQGTGA. V gave up 4 bases and J gave up 2 bases, with 11 bases separating them. The CDR3 is 15 residues long. The CDR3 region is CASSSNAANTGELFF. CDR3 coding DNA: TGTGCCAGCAGCTCGAACGCGGCCAACACCGGGGAGCTGTTTTTT.

The V call is TRBV5-4, the J call TRBJ1-2; possibly TRBD1 for D (5 bases). CDR1 and CDR2 (germline): SGHNT, YYREEE (reference sequence). Trimming cost V 5 bases and J 7 bases, with 21 bases left between them. This CDR3 has 15 amino acids. DNA for the CDR3: TGTGCCAGCAGTTTGACGGGATCTCTGGGGGGTGGCTACACCTTC. The encoded protein is CASSLTGSLGGGYTF. Drawing the rest from reference TRBV5-4 and TRBJ1-2, the complete variable domain is ETGVTQSPTHLIKTRGQQVTLRCSSQSGHNTVSWYQQALGQGPQFIFQYYREEENGRGNFPPRFSGLQFPNYSSELNVNALELDDSALYLCASSLTGSLGGGYTFGSGTRLTVV.

The rearrangement joins TRBV5-1 to TRBJ1-4, with TRBD1 as a possible D gene (5 bases). From germline, CDR1 is SGHRS and CDR2 YFSETQ. Trimming pared 0 bases from V and 3 bases from J, leaving 15 bases between. This CDR3 is built from 17 residues. The DNA of the CDR3 is TGCGCCAGCAGCTTGGCGTTTGGGGCCCTTGCTAATGAAAAACTGTTTTTT. Translation gives CASSLAFGALANEKLFF.

The chain uses TRBV30 and TRBJ2-5, with TRBD1 matching 7 bases. Per the germline V gene, CDR1 is GTSNPN and CDR2 is SVGIG (reference sequence). The V segment lost 4 bases and the J segment 9 bases; nucleotides outside the gene matches: 14. This CDR3 contains 14 residues. The CDR3, as DNA: TGTGCCTGGAAACTCGCCCAGGGGGTGACGGCCCAGTACTTC. This codes for CAWKLAQGVTAQYF.

This clone has ten or more counts. The chain uses TRBV6-4 and TRBJ1-1, with a possible D match to TRBD1 (6 bases). V was trimmed by 5 bases and J by 1 base, leaving 14 bases between them. The CDR3 loop spans 15 amino acids. Germline V gene sequence: CDR1 MRHNA, CDR2 SNTAGT. The CDR3 loop reads CASSPSGGANTEAFF. CDR3 coding DNA: TGTGCCAGCAGTCCAAGCGGGGGGGCGAACACTGAAGCTTTCTTT.

This chain joins TRBV30 and TRBJ1-2; D is uncertain. The CDR3 has 12 amino acids. From germline, CDR1 is GTSNPN and CDR2 SVGIG (reference sequence). The germline V and J ends were trimmed by 0 bases and 8 bases, with 10 bases remaining between them. In DNA form, the CDR3 reads TGTGCCTGGAGTGTACCCCCCGGGGGCTACACCTTC. This translates into CAWSVPPGGYTF. The full variable domain, its missing parts supplied by reference TRBV30 and TRBJ1-2, is SQTIHQWPATLVQPVGSPLSLECTVEGTSNPNLYWYRQAAGRGLQLLFYSVGIGQISSEVPQNLSASRPQDRQFILSSKKLLLSDSGFYLCAWSVPPGGYTFGSGTRLTVV.

The chain is built from TRBV7-8 and TRBJ1-1; D not resolved. The CDR3 runs to 14 residues. The germline V gene encodes CDR1 SGHVS and CDR2 FQNEAQ. Between the trimmed V and J ends, which lost 6 bases and 2 bases, there was a span of 13 bases. CDR3 in DNA: TGTGCCAGCAGTGTCTCCCGGGAAAACACTGAAGCTTTCTTT. Translated: CASSVSRENTEAFF.

The chain couples TRBV5-8 to TRBJ2-3; D unclear. This CDR3 is built from 14 residues. V was trimmed by 2 bases and J by 2 bases, leaving 9 bases between them. Germline V lookup: CDR1 SGHTS, CDR2 YDEGEE. In DNA form, the CDR3 reads TGTGCCAGCAGCTTTCAGGCAATCACAGATACGCAGTATTTT. Translating it yields CASSFQAITDTQYF.

The J gene is TRBJ1-2, the V gene TRBV21-1; the table gives TRBD1 as D, unverified against the DNA. TRBV21-1 is described as a pseudogene. This CDR3 contains 12 residues. This chain's CDR3 is CASKNKNYGYTF. CDR3 nucleotides: TGTGCCAGCAAGAACAAAAACTATGGCTACACCTTC.